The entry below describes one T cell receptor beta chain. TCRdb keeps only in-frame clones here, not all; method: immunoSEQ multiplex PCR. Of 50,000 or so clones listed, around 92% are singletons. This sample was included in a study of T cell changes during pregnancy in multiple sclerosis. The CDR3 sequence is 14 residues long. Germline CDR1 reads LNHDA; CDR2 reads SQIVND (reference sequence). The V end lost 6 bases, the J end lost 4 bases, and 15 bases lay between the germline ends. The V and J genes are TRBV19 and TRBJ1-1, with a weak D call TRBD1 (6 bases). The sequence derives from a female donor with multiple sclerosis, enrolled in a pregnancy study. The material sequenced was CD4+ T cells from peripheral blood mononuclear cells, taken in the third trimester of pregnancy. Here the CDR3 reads CASSNQGLATEAFF. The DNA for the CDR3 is TGTGCCAGTAGCAACCAGGGGTTGGCCACTGAAGCTTTCTTT.